This is a list of T cell receptor beta chains from one sample in a study of shared clonotypes between healthy human individuals. TCRdb's table, derived via immunoSEQ multiplex PCR, lists solely in-frame clones and lacks some. The table lists some 500,000 clones, approximately 95% of them singletons. The sample consisted of naive CD4+ T cells sorted from blood. The receptors were gathered from a woman in her twenties or thirties in good health. Each CDR3 is given with its conserved first and last residue. D genes are given only for firm matches. Not all rows give a size; the values are once, few, many and, for expanded clones, a class.

CASTRSGRHEQYF	TGTGCCAGCACCCGTAGCGGGAGACACGAGCAGTACTTC	TRBJ2-7	TRBD2	once	TRBV27
CASSSRPREDYGYTF	TGTGCCAGCTCATCTCGACCCCGGGAGGACTATGGCTACACCTTC	TRBJ1-2	NA	NA	TRBV18
CASSHQIGGFNTEAFF	TGTGCCAGCAGCCATCAGATAGGGGGTTTTAACACTGAAGCTTTCTTT	TRBJ1-1	NA	NA	TRBV5-8
CASSPGTENYEQYF	TGTGCCAGCAGTCCCGGGACGGAGAACTACGAGCAGTACTTC	TRBJ2-7	NA	once	TRBV2
CASSIADWDYEQYF	TGTGCCAGTAGTATAGCGGATTGGGATTACGAGCAGTACTTC	TRBJ2-7	NA	once	TRBV19
CASSSRESSYNEQFF	TGTGCCAGCAGCTCCCGGGAAAGCTCCTACAATGAGCAGTTCTTC	TRBJ2-1	NA	NA	TRBV11-2
CSVDVTSYTF	TGCAGCGTTGATGTGACCAGCTACACCTTC	TRBJ1-2	NA	NA	TRBV29-1
CASSFVGGLAGVDEQYF	TGTGCCAGCAGCTTCGTCGGTGGACTAGCGGGAGTCGACGAGCAGTACTTC	TRBJ2-7	TRBD2	NA	TRBV7-3
CAISSDRGNTEAFF	TGTGCCATCAGCTCCGACAGGGGGAACACTGAAGCTTTCTTT	TRBJ1-1	TRBD1	NA	TRBV10-3
CASSPGLSYEQYF	TGCGCCAGCAGCCCGGGCCTCTCCTACGAGCAGTACTTC	TRBJ2-7	NA	NA	TRBV5-1
CASSFLRGHEAFF	TGCGCCAGCAGCTTTCTCAGGGGACATGAAGCTTTCTTT	TRBJ1-1	NA	NA	TRBV5-1
CSVDSFGGTDTQYF	TGCAGCGTTGATAGTTTTGGGGGGACAGATACGCAGTATTTT	TRBJ2-3	NA	NA	TRBV29-1
CASSFMSYGYTF	TGTGCCAGCAGTTTTATGAGCTATGGCTACACCTTC	TRBJ1-2	NA	NA	TRBV28
CASSMDWESSYEQYF	TGTGCCAGCAGCATGGACTGGGAGAGCTCCTACGAGCAGTACTTC	TRBJ2-7	NA	NA	TRBV11-2
CASSLDSTYNEQFF	TGTGCCAGCAGCCTTGACAGTACTTACAATGAGCAGTTCTTC	TRBJ2-1	NA	NA	TRBV7-3
CASSSSGTMGRKLFF	TGTGCCAGCAGTTCCTCCGGGACCATGGGGCGAAAACTGTTTTTT	TRBJ1-4	NA	NA	TRBV27
CASIERLPSYEQYF	TGTGCCAGCATTGAACGACTACCTTCCTACGAGCAGTACTTC	TRBJ2-7	NA	NA	TRBV6-1
CASSQDRGVYYEQYF	TGCGCCAGCAGCCAAGATCGAGGGGTCTATTACGAGCAGTACTTC	TRBJ2-7	NA	NA	TRBV4-1
CASSPILGRAEGDTQYF	TGTGCCAGCAGCCCTATCTTGGGGAGGGCCGAGGGAGATACGCAGTATTTT	TRBJ2-3	TRBD2	once	TRBV7-9
CASSGQGPYEQYF	TGTGCCAGCAGTGGACAGGGGCCCTACGAGCAGTACTTC	TRBJ2-7	TRBD1	NA	TRBV2
CASSTLGRDNEQFF	TGTGCCAGCAGCACCCTGGGCAGGGACAATGAGCAGTTCTTC	TRBJ2-1	NA	NA	TRBV7-9
CASSFWRRGSQPQHF	TGTGCCAGCAGTTTTTGGCGTAGGGGAAGTCAGCCCCAGCATTTT	TRBJ1-5	NA	NA	TRBV28
CASSPVGTGYTGELFF	TGTGCCAGCAGCCCGGTAGGGACAGGGTACACCGGGGAGCTGTTTTTT	TRBJ2-2	TRBD1	NA	TRBV5-4
CASSSLVSGELFF	TGTGCCAGCAGTTCCCTAGTATCCGGGGAGCTGTTTTTT	TRBJ2-2	NA	NA	TRBV27